This T cell receptor beta chain is from a study of cytomegalovirus exposure and HLA in healthy donors. Whole-study context: Tens of millions of unique TCRs from HLA-typed donors were held in an early release of data.

The PCR made use of 60 Vbeta and 13 Jbeta primers. TCRdb keeps only in-frame clones here, not all; method: immunoSEQ multiplex PCR. The sample lists fewer than 200,000 clones, about 65% occurring once. Germline-derived CDR1 and CDR2 are MNHNS and SASEGT. V lost 5 bases to trimming and J lost 1 base, with 14 bases between them. This CDR3 region has 15 residues. This clone occurred once. The receptor was isolated from a middle-aged man in good health and CMV-seropositive. The chain links TRBV6-1 to TRBJ1-1; unclear D gene. Sequenced sample: PBMCs. This chain's CDR3 is CASSKESTPNTEAFF. In nucleotides, the CDR3 is TGTGCCAGCAGTAAAGAATCGACACCGAACACTGAAGCTTTCTTT.